Presented here are 8 T cell receptor beta chains from one specimen sequenced in a study of cytomegalovirus exposure and HLA in healthy donors. The PCR employed 60 Vbeta primers together with 13 Jbeta primers. Method: immunoSEQ multiplex PCR; TCRdb's copy keeps in-frame clones and lacks some. The sample consists of some 140,000 clones, about three quarters of them appearing once. The sequencing input was PBMCs. Every receptor here comes from a male donor in good health and CMV-seropositive.

This CDR3 is CASSLRGPGTGQETQYF. In nucleotides, the CDR3 is TGTGCCAGCAGCCTTCGCGGGCCCGGGACAGGACAAGAGACCCAGTACTTC. The rearrangement joins TRBV9 to TRBJ2-5; TRBD1 matches at 8 bases. The trim removed 4 bases at V and 2 bases at J, leaving 13 bases unmatched. CDR1 is SGDLS, CDR2 YYNGEE, per germline. The CDR3 consists of 17 residues. Together with reference TRBV9 and TRBJ2-5, the CDR3 gives the full variable domain: DSGVTQTPKHLITATGQRVTLRCSPRSGDLSVYWYQQSLDQGLQFLIQYYNGEERAKGNILERFSAQQFPDLHSELNLSSLELGDSALYFCASSLRGPGTGQETQYFGPGTRLLVL.

The chain is built from TRBV7-3 and TRBJ1-1, with 11 bases matching TRBD1. The CDR3 covers 16 residues. V lost 1 base and J lost 4; bases outside the gene matches: 5. Germline CDR1 is SGHTA and CDR2 is FQGTGA. This CDR3 is CASSLRGTGGTTEAFF. The CDR3 DNA reads as TGTGCCAGCAGCTTAAGGGGGACAGGGGGGACCACTGAAGCTTTCTTT.

V is TRBV27 and J is TRBJ1-5; TRBD1 matches 10 bases. V lost 3 bases and J lost 4; bases outside the gene matches: 3. The CDR3 loop spans 15 amino acids. In germline, CDR1 is MNHEY, CDR2 SMNVEV (reference sequence). CDR3 DNA sequence: TGTGCCAGCAGTTTTGGGACAGGGGAAAATCAGCCCCAGCATTTT. Amino acids: CASSFGTGENQPQHF.

The chain combines TRBV19 with TRBJ2-2, with 7 bases matching TRBD1. There are 18 residues in the CDR3. J gave up 4 bases and V 0 bases, and 11 bases lay outside the gene matches. CDR1 and CDR2 from the germline V gene are LNHDA and SQIVND (reference sequence). The CDR3: CASSIDSRGPRSTGELFF. The CDR3 nucleotides read TGTGCCAGTAGTATAGACAGTAGGGGGCCCCGAAGCACCGGGGAGCTGTTTTTT.

The chain couples TRBV6-6 to TRBJ2-3; 10 nucleotides agree with TRBD2. With V trimmed by 8 bases and J by 4 bases, 6 bases remained unmatched. This CDR3 comprises 14 residues. CDR1 and CDR2 (germline): MNHNY, SVGAGI (reference sequence). The CDR3 bases are TGTGCCAGCGTAGCTAGCGGGGGCGCAGATACGCAGTATTTT. This sequence encodes CASVASGGADTQYF.

This clone was counted between two and nine times. This chain connects TRBV5-1 to TRBJ2-3, with 7 bases that match TRBD2. Germline V CDR1 and CDR2: SGHRS, YFSETQ. Germline trimming cut 1 base from V and 0 bases from J; bases unmatched to any gene: 8. This CDR3 comprises 17 residues. This CDR3 reads CASSLLGSGASTDTQYF. The CDR3 bases are TGCGCCAGCAGCTTGCTGGGGAGCGGGGCTAGCACAGATACGCAGTATTTT.

This CDR3 is CASSPGQGGEAFF. The CDR3 nucleotides are TGTGCCAGCTCACCGGGACAGGGGGGTGAAGCTTTCTTT. This chain connects TRBV18 to TRBJ1-1, with 11 bases aligning to TRBD1. J was trimmed by 7 bases and V by 3 bases; bases with no gene match: 1. Germline V gives CDR1 KGHSH, CDR2 LQKENI. The CDR3 extends over 13 amino acids.

The V and J genes are TRBV4-2 and TRBJ2-3; D perhaps matches TRBD2 (5 bases). Germline V gives CDR1 LGHNA, CDR2 YNFKEQ. This CDR3 contains 15 residues. V lost 0 bases and J lost 2, with 9 bases in between. This chain's CDR3 is CASSQDEGYTDTQYF. Written as DNA, the CDR3 is TGTGCCAGCAGCCAAGATGAGGGCTACACAGATACGCAGTATTTT.